This T cell receptor (beta chain) was sequenced during a study of shared clonotypes between healthy human individuals. Assay execution took place at the deep level. DNA input for the unsorted PBMC replicate PCRs was around 300 ng, roughly 33,000 T cell genomes. Scientists sequenced DNA from unsorted PBMC on ten immunoSEQ deep assay plates. Assay used: immunoSEQ multiplex PCR; TCRdb lists only in-frame clones, some missing. The sample consists of 450,000 to 500,000 clones, around 80% of them appearing once. The germline gives CDR1 MNHNS, CDR2 SASEGT. The CDR3 covers 15 residues. With 5 bases removed from V and 0 bases from J, the gap between germline ends came to 13 bases. As for this clone: The antigen is not known.

Findings and caveats of the study: Measured sharing among donors was expected to vary with sequencing depth.

The TCR sequence derives from a middle-aged woman in good health. Some clones in this sample may be carry-over from other donors' samples. Material for sequencing was PBMCs. The chain combines TRBV6-1 with TRBJ1-1; D is ambiguous. CDR3 amino acids: CASSRRGQLNTEAFF. CDR3 in DNA: TGTGCCAGCAGTCGGAGAGGGCAGTTGAACACTGAAGCTTTCTTT.